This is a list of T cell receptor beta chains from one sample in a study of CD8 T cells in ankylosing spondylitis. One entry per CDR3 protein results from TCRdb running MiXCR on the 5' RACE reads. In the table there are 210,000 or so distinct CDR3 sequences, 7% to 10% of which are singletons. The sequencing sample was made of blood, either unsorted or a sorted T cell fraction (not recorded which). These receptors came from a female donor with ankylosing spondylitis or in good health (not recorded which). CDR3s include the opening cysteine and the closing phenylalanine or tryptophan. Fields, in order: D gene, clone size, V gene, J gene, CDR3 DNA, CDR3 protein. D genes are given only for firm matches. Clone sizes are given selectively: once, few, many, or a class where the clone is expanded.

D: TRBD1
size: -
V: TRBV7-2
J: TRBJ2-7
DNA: TGTGCCAGCAGCTTAGGGGCACAGGGGGCTCAGTACTTC
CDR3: CASSLGAQGAQYF

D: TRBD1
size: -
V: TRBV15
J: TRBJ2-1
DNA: TGTGCCACCAGCAGAGATCCGAAGACAGGGGGGCAGTTCTTC
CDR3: CATSRDPKTGGQFF

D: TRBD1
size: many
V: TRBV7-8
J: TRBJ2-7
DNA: TGTGCCAGCAGCCTAGGGACAGAAACCTACGAGCAGTACTTC
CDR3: CASSLGTETYEQYF

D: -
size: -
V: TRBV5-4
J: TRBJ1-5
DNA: TGTCCAGCATCTTGGGGGGCACTGTGTAGCAATCAGCCCCAGCATTTT
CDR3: CPASWGALCSNQPQHF

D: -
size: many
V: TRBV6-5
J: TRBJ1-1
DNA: TGTGCCAGCAGTTACTCGAGAGGGGAGGGAGCTTTCTTT
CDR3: CASSYSRGEGAFF

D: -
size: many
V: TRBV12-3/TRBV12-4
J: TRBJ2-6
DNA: TGTGCCAGCACCTCCCGCTCTGGGGCCAACGTCCTGACTTTC
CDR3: CASTSRSGANVLTF

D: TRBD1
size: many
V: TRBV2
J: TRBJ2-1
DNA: TGTGCCAGCAGTGAGGCCTTTGGGACAGGGATCGATGAGCAGTTCTTC
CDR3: CASSEAFGTGIDEQFF

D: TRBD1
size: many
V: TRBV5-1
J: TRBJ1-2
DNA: TGCGCCAGCAGCGGAGGGACAGAATTTTCTAACTATGGCTACACCTTC
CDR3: CASSGGTEFSNYGYTF

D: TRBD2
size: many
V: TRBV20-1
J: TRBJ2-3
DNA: TGCAGTGCTAGACGCATCAGGACAGCCCCCGGGACTAGCAGCCCAGATACGCAGTATTTT
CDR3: CSARRIRTAPGTSSPDTQYF

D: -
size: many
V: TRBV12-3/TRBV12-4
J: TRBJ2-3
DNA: TGTGCCAGCAGGGACAACACAGATACGCAGTATTTT
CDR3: CASRDNTDTQYF

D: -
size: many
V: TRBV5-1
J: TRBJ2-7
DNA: TGCGCCAGCAGCTTGGCCACAGGGGGGGGCGAGCAGTACTTC
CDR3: CASSLATGGGEQYF

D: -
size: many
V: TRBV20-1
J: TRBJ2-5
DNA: TGCAGTGCTAGAGAGCGTAAGGTCGGGTGGCAAGAGACCCAGTACTTC
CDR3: CSARERKVGWQETQYF